The TCR beta chain described here comes from a study of T cell responses to AZD1222 COVID-19 vaccine (dated by TCRdb to about 2021). Study-wide context: AZD1222 recipients given second doses at about 4 weeks or at about 12 weeks were pooled, since spike-specific TCR depth and breadth were not found to differ between the two schedules. A total of more than 230 trial participants underwent TCR sequencing, of whom about 210 had received two doses of AZD1222 and around 26 had received two doses of the MenACWY control vaccine. Trial participants were enrolled by age into subgroups of 18-55, 56-69 and 70-plus years, and roughly 150, 30 and 60 TCR-sequenced participants, respectively, were included in these subgroups.

What the time point label conveys for this sample: baseline before first vaccination. Vaccinee samples were obtained from the UK trials COV001 and COV002, which included a single-blind randomized controlled phase 2/3 trial of AZD1222 (ChAdOx1 nCoV-19) in healthy adults. For TCRbeta chain sequencing, PBMC samples were collected from trial participants at day 0 and at day 28 after the second dose. What the research found in general, with its limitations: In the small 56-69-year group, the increase in depth fell short of significance, most likely because of low power. Reportedly, almost half of the unique spike-specific TCRs recognized epitopes lying outside the regions that are mutated in the B.1.351 and B.1.1.7 variants. Because no day 14 peak-response samples were available, repertoires were characterized only after the peak T cell response. Conclusions about previously exposed vaccinees were limited because only a handful of AZD1222 recipients were SARS-CoV-2 seropositive at baseline. The vaccine-associated CD4 TCRs covered the entire spike protein, and the dominant responses fell in regions 160-218 and 743-854. A significant rise in spike-specific TCR breadth and depth was observed after two AZD1222 doses relative to day 0 and relative to MenACWY recipients. Participants were mostly white British, with more females than males. The authors suggested clonal diversity may have been underestimated.

The CDR3 regions of human TCRbeta chains were subjected to immunosequencing. In the source study's methods: Repertoire TCRs were matched against a reference library of SARS-CoV-2-specific TCRs generated with the MIRA antigen-specificity platform. Breadth was defined as the fraction of unique TCRs that were SARS-CoV-2-associated, and depth was defined as the fraction of total T cells that were SARS-CoV-2-associated. Using the MIRA data, each spike-specific TCR was assigned both to the spike region to which the TCR was reactive and to a CD4 or CD8 class. Log10-transformed breadth and depth values were compared by one-way ANOVA with Sidak's multiple comparisons tests. In its TCRdb copy, this immuneACCESS table keeps in-frame sequences only and misses some clones. Where compared with another copy, unresolved V genes explain less than half of these, and the others have no known cause. V, J and clone size were drawn from that table, and D and trimming were deduced from the DNA. The sample data list 150,000 to 200,000 clones, and 90% of these were observed just once. The top ten clonotypes cover approximately 3% of the sample.

From its cysteine to its phenylalanine, the CDR3 spans 13 amino acids. The CDR3 DNA has 39 bases and is translated from base 1. V is reduced by 6 bases and J by 8 bases, leaving a spacing of 15 bases between them. To note about this clone: This receptor's antigen is unknown. Base qualities are not at hand, and no much larger clone is one base apart.

This receptor was obtained from an adult in good health. Sequences were derived from peripheral blood, sampled on day 0 of AZD1222 vaccination. The sequence joins TRBV12-3 or TRBV12-4 to TRBJ2-3, with the identity of the D gene unclear. This receptor carries the CDR3 CASSPDGPSTQYF. Read as DNA, the sequence is TGTGCCAGCAGCCCCGACGGCCCGTCTACGCAGTATTTT.